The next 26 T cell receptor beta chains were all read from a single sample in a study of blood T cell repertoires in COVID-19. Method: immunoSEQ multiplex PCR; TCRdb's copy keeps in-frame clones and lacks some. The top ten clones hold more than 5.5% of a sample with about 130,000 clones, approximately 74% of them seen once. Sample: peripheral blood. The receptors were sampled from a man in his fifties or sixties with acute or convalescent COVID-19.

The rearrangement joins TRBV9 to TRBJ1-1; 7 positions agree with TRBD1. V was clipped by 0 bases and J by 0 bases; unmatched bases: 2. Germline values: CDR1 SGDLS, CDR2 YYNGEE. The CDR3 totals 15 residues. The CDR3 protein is CASSVDTGVNTEAFF. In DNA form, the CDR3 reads TGTGCCAGCAGCGTAGATACAGGGGTGAACACTGAAGCTTTCTTT.

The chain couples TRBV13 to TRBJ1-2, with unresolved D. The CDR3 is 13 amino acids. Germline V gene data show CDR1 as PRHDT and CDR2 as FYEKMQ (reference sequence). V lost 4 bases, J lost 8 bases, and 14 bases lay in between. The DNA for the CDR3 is TGTGCCAGCAGCTCCCCCCGTGGGCAAGGCTACACCTTC. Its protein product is CASSSPRGQGYTF.

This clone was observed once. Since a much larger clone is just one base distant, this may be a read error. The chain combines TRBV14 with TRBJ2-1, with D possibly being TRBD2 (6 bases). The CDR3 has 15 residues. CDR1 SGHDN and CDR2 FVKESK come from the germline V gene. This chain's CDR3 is CASSVSGAQYNKQFF. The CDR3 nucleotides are TGTGCCAGCAGCGTTAGCGGAGCCCAATACAATAAGCAGTTCTTC.

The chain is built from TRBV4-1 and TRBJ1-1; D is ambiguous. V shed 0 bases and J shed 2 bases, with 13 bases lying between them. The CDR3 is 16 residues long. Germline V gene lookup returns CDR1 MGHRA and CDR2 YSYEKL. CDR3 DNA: TGCGCCAGCAGCCAAGAAGAAGGGCGGACTAACACTGAAGCTTTCTTT. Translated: CASSQEEGRTNTEAFF.

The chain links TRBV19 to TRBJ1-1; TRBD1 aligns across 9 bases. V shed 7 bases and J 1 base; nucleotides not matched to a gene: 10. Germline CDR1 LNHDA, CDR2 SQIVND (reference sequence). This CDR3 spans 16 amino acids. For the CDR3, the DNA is TGTGCCAGTAACGTTCTGACAGGGGGACGGAACACTGAAGCTTTCTTT. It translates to CASNVLTGGRNTEAFF.

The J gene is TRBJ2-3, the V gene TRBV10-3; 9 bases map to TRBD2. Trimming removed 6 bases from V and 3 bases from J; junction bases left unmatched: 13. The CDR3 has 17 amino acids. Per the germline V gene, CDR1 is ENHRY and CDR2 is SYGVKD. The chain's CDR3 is CAISPGLAPGGTDTQYF. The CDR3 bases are TGTGCCATCAGCCCGGGACTAGCTCCTGGGGGTACAGATACGCAGTATTTT.

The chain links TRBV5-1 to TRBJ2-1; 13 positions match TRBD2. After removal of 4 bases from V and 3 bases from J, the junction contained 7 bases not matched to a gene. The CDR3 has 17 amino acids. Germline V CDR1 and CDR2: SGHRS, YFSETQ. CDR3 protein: CASSPGLAGEFYNEQFF. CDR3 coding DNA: TGCGCCAGCAGCCCCGGACTAGCGGGAGAGTTCTACAATGAGCAGTTCTTC.

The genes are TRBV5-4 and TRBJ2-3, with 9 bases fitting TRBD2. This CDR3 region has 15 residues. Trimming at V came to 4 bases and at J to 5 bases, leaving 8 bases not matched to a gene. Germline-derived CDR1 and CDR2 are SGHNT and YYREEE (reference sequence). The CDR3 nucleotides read TGTGCCAGCAGCCGCTCGGGACTAGCCATAGATACGCAGTATTTT. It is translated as CASSRSGLAIDTQYF. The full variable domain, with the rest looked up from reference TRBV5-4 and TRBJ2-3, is ETGVTQSPTHLIKTRGQQVTLRCSSQSGHNTVSWYQQALGQGPQFIFQYYREEENGRGNFPPRFSGLQFPNYSSELNVNALELDDSALYLCASSRSGLAIDTQYFGPGTRLTVL.

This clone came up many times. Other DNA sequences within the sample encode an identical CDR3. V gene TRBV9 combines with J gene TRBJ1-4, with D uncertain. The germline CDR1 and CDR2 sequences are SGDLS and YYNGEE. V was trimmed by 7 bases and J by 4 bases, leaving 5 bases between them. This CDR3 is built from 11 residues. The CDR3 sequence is CASSSNEKLFF. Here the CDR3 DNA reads TGTGCCAGCTCGAGTAATGAAAAACTGTTTTTT.

The CDR3 coding sequence is TGTGCCAGCAGCCGTCAAGCGGGGATCCAAGAGACCCAGTACTTC. This sequence encodes CASSRQAGIQETQYF. The chain has TRBV7-7 and TRBJ2-5; 7 bases align to TRBD2. CDR3 size: 15 residues. After removal of 5 bases from V and 1 base from J, the junction contained 7 bases not matched to a gene. Germline lookup yields CDR1 SSHAT and CDR2 FNYEAQ (reference sequence).

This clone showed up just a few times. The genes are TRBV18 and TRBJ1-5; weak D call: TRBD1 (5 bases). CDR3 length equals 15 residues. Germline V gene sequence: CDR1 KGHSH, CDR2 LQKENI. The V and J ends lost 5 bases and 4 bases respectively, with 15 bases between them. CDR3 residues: CASSSSGEKNQPQHF. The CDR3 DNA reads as TGTGCCAGCTCATCCTCGGGGGAGAAGAATCAGCCCCAGCATTTT.

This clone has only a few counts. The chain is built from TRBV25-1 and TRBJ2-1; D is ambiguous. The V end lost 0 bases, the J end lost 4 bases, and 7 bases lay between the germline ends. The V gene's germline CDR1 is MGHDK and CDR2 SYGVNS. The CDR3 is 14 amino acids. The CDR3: CASSEYIGYNEQFF. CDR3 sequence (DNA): TGTGCCAGCAGTGAATATATCGGGTACAATGAGCAGTTCTTC.

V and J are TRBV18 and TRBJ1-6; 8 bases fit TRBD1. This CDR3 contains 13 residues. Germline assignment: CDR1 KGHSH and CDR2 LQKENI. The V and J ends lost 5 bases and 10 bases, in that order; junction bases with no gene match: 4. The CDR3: CASSSDRGSPLHF. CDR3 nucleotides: TGTGCCAGCTCATCTGACAGGGGCTCACCCCTCCACTTT. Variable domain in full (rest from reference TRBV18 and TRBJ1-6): NAGVMQNPRHLVRRRGQEARLRCSPMKGHSHVYWYRQLPEEGLKFMVYLQKENIIDESGMPKERFSAEFPKEGPSILRIQQVVRGDSAAYFCASSSDRGSPLHFGNGTRLTVT.

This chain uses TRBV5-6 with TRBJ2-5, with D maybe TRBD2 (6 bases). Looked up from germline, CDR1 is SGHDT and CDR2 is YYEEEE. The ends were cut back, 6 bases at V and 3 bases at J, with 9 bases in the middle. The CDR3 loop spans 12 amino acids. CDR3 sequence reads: CASTTGEETQYF. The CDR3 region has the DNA TGTGCCAGCACCACGGGGGAAGAGACCCAGTACTTC. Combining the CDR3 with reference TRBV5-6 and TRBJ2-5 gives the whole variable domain DAGVTQSPTHLIKTRGQQVTLRCSPKSGHDTVSWYQQALGQGPQFIFQYYEEEERQRGNFPDRFSGHQFPNYSSELNVNALLLGDSALYLCASTTGEETQYFGPGTRLLVL.

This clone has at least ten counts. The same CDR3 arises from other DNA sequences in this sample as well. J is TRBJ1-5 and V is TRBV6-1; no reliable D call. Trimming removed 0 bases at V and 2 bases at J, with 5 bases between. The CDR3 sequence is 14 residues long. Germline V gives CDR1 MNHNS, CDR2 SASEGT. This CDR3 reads CASSEAGGNQPQHF. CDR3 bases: TGTGCCAGCAGTGAAGCGGGCGGCAATCAGCCCCAGCATTTT.

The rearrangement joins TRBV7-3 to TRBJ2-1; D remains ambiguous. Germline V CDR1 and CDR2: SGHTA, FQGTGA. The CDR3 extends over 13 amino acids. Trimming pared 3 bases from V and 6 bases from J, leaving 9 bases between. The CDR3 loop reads CASSLGRLNEQFF. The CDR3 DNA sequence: TGTGCCAGCAGCTTGGGCAGGCTCAATGAGCAGTTCTTC.

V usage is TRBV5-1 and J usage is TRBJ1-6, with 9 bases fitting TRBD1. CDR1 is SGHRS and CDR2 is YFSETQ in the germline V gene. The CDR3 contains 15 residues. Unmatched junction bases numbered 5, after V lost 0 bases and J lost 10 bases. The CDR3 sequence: CASSLEGQGRSPLHF. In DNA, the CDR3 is TGCGCCAGCAGCTTGGAGGGACAGGGCAGATCACCCCTCCACTTT.

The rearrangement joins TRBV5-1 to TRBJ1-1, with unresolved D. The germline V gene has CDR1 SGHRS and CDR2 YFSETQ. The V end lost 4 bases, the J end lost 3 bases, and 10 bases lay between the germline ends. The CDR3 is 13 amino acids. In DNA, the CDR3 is TGCGCCAGCAGCCAGGACGGGGACACTGAAGCTTTCTTT. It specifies CASSQDGDTEAFF.

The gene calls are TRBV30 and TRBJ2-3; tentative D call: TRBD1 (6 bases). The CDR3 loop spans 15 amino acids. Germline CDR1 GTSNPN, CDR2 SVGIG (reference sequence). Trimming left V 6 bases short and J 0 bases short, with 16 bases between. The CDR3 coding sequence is TGTGCCTGTGGAGAGACAGGTCTTAGCACAGATACGCAGTATTTT. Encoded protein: CACGETGLSTDTQYF.

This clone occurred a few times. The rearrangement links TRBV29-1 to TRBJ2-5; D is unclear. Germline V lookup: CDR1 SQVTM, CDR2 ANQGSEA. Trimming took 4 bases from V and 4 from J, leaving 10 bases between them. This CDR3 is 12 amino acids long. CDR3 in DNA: TGCAGCGTTGTTAGAGTTGGAGAGACCCAGTACTTC. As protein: CSVVRVGETQYF.

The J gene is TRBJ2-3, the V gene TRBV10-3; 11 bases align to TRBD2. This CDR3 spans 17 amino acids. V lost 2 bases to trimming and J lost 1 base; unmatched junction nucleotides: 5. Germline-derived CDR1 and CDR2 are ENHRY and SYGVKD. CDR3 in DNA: TGTGCCATCAGTGAGCCCACGACTAGCGGGGGCACAGATACGCAGTATTTT. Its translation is CAISEPTTSGGTDTQYF.

The chain's CDR3 is CASSPGTGVQETQYF. CDR3 DNA: TGTGCCAGCTCACCAGGTACGGGAGTCCAAGAGACCCAGTACTTC. The chain combines TRBV18 with TRBJ2-5; tentatively, D is TRBD2 (6 bases). This CDR3 contains 15 residues. Germline CDR1 reads KGHSH; CDR2 reads LQKENI. With 2 bases removed from V and 1 base from J, the gap between germline ends came to 11 bases.

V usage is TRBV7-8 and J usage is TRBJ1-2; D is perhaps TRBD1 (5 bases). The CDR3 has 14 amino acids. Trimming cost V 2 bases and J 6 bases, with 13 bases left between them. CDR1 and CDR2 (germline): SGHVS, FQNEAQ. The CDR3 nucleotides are TGTGCCAGCAGCTTAATGCGACAGTCCCATGGCTACACCTTC. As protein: CASSLMRQSHGYTF.

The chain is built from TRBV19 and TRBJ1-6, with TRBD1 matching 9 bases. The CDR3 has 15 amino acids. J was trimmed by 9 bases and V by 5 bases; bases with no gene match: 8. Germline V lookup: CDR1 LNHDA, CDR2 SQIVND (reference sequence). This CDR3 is CASSAAGTGSSPLHF. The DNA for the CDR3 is TGTGCCAGTAGTGCAGCCGGGACAGGGTCTTCACCCCTCCACTTT.

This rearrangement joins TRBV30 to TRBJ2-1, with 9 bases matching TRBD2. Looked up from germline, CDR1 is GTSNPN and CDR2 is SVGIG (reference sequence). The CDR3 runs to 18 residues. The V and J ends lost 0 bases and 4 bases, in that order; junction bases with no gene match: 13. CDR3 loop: CAWSVGARGGRKYNEQFF. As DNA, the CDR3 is TGTGCCTGGAGTGTCGGCGCGCGGGGGGGCCGAAAGTACAATGAGCAGTTCTTC.

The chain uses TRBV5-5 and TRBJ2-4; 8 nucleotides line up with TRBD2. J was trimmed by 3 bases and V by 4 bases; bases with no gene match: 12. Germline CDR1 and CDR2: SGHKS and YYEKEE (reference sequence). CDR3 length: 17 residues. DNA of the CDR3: TGTGCCAGCAGCGCAACCCCCGGGGGGGCCGGCAAAAACATTCAGTACTTC. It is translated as CASSATPGGAGKNIQYF.